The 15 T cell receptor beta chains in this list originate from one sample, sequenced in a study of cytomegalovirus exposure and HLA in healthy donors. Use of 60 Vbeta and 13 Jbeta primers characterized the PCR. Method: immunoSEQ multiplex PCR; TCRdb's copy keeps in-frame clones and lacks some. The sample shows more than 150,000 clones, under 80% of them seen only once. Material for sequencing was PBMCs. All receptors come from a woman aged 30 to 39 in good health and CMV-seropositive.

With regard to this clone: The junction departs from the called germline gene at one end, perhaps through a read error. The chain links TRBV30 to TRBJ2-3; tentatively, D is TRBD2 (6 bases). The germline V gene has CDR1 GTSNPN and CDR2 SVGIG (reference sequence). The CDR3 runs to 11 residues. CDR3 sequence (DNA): TGTGCCCGGAGGGAGAAAGCCACGCAGTATTTT. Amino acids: CARREKATQYF.

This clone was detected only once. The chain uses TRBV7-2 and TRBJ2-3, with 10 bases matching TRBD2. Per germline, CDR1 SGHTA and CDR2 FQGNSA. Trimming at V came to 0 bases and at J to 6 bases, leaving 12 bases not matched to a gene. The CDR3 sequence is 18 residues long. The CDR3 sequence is CASSLAFGSGGAVDTQYF. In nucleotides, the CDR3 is TGTGCCAGCAGCTTAGCGTTTGGCAGCGGGGGGGCCGTTGATACGCAGTATTTT.

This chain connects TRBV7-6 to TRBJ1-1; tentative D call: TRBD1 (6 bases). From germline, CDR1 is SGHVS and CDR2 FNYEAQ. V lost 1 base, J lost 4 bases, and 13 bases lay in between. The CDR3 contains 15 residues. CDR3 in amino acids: CASSLGDGGGTEAFF. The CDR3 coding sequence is TGTGCCAGCAGCTTAGGAGATGGGGGCGGCACTGAAGCTTTCTTT. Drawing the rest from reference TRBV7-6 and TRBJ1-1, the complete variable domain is GAGVSQSPRYKVTKRGQDVALRCDPISGHVSLYWYRQALGQGPEFLTYFNYEAQQDKSGLPNDRFSAERPEGSISTLTIQRTEQRDSAMYRCASSLGDGGGTEAFFGQGTRLTVV.

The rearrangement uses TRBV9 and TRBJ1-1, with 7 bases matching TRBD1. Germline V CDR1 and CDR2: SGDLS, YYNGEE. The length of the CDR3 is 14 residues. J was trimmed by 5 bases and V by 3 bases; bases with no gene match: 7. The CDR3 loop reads CASSEGDRGTEAFF. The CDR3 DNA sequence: TGTGCCAGCAGCGAGGGGGACAGAGGTACTGAAGCTTTCTTT.

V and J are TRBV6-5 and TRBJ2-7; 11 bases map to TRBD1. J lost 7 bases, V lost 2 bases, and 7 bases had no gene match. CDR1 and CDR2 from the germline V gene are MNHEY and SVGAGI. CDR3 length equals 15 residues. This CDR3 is CASSYRGQGVEEQYF. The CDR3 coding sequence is TGTGCCAGCAGTTACAGGGGACAGGGGGTGGAAGAGCAGTACTTC.

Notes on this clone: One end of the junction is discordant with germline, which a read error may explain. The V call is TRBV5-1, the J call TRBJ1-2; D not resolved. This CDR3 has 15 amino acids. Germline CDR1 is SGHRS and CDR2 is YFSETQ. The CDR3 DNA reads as TGCGCCAGCAGCTTGGGAGCTCTTTCAAGCTATGTCTACACCTTC. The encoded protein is CASSLGALSSYVYTF.

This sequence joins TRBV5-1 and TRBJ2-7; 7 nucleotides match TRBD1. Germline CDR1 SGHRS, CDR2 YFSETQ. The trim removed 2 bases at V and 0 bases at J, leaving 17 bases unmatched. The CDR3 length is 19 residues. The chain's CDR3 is CASSFLDPPGQTSSYEQYF. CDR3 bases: TGCGCCAGCAGCTTCCTCGACCCACCGGGACAGACAAGCTCCTACGAGCAGTACTTC.

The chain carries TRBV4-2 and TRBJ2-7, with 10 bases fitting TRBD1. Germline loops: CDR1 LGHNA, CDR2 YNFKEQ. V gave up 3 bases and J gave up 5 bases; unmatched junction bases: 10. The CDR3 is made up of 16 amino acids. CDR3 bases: TGTGCCAGCAGCCAGCTAGCCGGGACAGGGGATAACGAGCAGTACTTC. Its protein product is CASSQLAGTGDNEQYF.

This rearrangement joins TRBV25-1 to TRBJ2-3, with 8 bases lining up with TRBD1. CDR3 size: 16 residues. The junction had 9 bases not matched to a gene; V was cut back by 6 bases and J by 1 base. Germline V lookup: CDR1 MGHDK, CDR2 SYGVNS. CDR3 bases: TGTGCCAGCAGAAAATTGGACAGGGTAGGCACAGATACGCAGTATTTT. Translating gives CASRKLDRVGTDTQYF.

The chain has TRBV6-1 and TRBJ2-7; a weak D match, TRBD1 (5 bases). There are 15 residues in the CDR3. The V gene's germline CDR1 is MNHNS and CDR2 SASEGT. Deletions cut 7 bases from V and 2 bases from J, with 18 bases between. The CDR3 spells CASTNRRTSPYEQYF. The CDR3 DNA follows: TGTGCCAGCACTAACAGGCGGACGAGCCCCTACGAGCAGTACTTC.

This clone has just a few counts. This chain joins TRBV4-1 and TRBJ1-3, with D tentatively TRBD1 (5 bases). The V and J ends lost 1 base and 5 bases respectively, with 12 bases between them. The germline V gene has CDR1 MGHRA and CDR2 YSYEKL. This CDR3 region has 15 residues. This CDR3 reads CASSQGVGERNTIYF. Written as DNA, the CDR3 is TGCGCCAGCAGCCAAGGAGTAGGGGAACGAAACACCATATATTTT.

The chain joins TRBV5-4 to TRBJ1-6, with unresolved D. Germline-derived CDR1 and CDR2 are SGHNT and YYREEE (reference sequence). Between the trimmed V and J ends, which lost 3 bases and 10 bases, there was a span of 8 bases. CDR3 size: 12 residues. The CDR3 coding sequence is TGTGCCAGCAGCTACTATCACTCACCCCTCCACTTT. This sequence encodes CASSYYHSPLHF.

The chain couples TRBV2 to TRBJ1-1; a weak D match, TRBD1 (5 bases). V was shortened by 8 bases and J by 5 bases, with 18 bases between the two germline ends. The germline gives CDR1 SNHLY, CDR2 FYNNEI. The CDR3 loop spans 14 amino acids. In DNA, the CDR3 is TGTGCCAGCGGGGAAGCTGGGGCGAGGACTGAAGCTTTCTTT. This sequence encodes CASGEAGARTEAFF.

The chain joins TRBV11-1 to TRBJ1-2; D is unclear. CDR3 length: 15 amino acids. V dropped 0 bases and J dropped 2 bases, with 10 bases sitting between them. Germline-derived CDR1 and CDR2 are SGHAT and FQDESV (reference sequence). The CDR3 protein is CASSLAVGRNYGYTF. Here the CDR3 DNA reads TGTGCCAGCAGCTTAGCGGTCGGTCGAAACTATGGCTACACCTTC.

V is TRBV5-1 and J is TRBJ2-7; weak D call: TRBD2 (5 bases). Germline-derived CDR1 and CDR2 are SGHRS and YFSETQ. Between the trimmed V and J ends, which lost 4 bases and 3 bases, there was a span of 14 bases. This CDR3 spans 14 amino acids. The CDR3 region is CASSAREGSYEQYF. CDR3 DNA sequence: TGCGCCAGCAGCGCTCGGGAAGGAAGCTACGAGCAGTACTTC.